These 5 T cell receptor beta chains originate from one sample sequenced in a study of shared clonotypes between healthy human individuals. TCRdb's table, derived via immunoSEQ multiplex PCR, lists solely in-frame clones and lacks some. The sample lists 760,000 or so clones, approximately 96% occurring once. CD45RO-negative CD8 cells positively selected for CCR7 made up the naive population, which excluded terminally differentiated effector memory CD45RA+ cells. Input material: naive CD8+ T cells sorted from blood. All receptors derive from a man aged 30-40 years in good health.

V is TRBV25-1 and J is TRBJ1-2; TRBD1 matches at 10 bases. This CDR3 comprises 15 residues. Unmatched junction bases numbered 9, after V lost 4 bases and J lost 7 bases. Germline CDR1 and CDR2: MGHDK and SYGVNS. CDR3: CASSGDRGQVSGYTF. The CDR3, as DNA: TGTGCCAGCAGTGGCGACAGGGGGCAAGTGTCTGGCTACACCTTC.

This chain joins TRBV13 and TRBJ2-5; D is undetermined. Per the germline V gene, CDR1 is PRHDT and CDR2 is FYEKMQ (reference sequence). V lost 5 bases and J 2 bases, leaving 21 bases between the germline ends. The CDR3 is 17 amino acids. CDR3 bases: TGTGCCAGCAGCGAATACCAGGCCCTAGGGCATCAAGAGACCCAGTACTTC. It specifies CASSEYQALGHQETQYF.

This chain links TRBV11-2 with TRBJ1-1; possibly TRBD1 for D (6 bases). Germline CDR1 is SGHAT and CDR2 is FQNNGV. The CDR3 is 11 amino acids. Trimming left V 4 bases short and J 11 bases short, with 11 bases between. The CDR3 DNA follows: TGTGCCAGCAGCTCACAGGGTGGGGCTTTCTTT. Its protein is CASSSQGGAFF.

CDR3 sequence (DNA): TGTGCCAGCAGCCTGGAGGGGTTGGCCGGGGAGCTGTTTTTT. Its translation is CASSLEGLAGELFF. This chain joins TRBV7-6 and TRBJ2-2; TRBD2 is a possible D gene (6 bases). This CDR3 has 14 amino acids. The germline gives CDR1 SGHVS, CDR2 FNYEAQ. Trimming left V 5 bases short and J 6 bases short, with 13 bases between.

The V call is TRBV5-5, the J call TRBJ1-2; 7 bases agree with TRBD1. This CDR3 has 12 amino acids. V lost 7 bases, J lost 5 bases, and 5 bases stayed unmatched. CDR1 is SGHKS, CDR2 YYEKEE, per germline (reference sequence). The CDR3 sequence is CASQGQYYGYTF. CDR3 nucleotide sequence: TGTGCCAGCCAGGGACAGTATTATGGCTACACCTTC.